The T cell receptor beta chain described here comes from a study of blood T cell repertoires in COVID-19. For the study at large: Sample material is recorded as cDNA or gDNA derived from T cells, B-cell-depleted T cells, or PBMCs.

It was during active infection that Seattle patients were enrolled and then longitudinally followed. Some clones are missing from TCRdb's copy, which holds only in-frame ones; the method was immunoSEQ multiplex PCR. The repertoire holds fewer than 400,000 clones, with 89% as singletons. With 4 bases removed from V and 10 bases from J, the gap between germline ends came to 19 bases. The CDR3 contains 14 residues. Germline V gene sequence: CDR1 SGDLS, CDR2 YYNGEE. The sequencing input was peripheral blood. This clonotype was obtained from a woman younger than 45 with COVID-19, enrolled during active disease. V usage is TRBV9 and J usage is TRBJ2-3; tentatively, D is TRBD1 (6 bases). CDR3 amino acids: CASSIQSAQGSQYF. The CDR3 DNA reads as TGTGCCAGCAGCATACAGAGCGCTCAGGGGTCGCAGTATTTT.